This TCR beta chain comes out of a study of a mutant IDH1 vaccine in newly diagnosed glioma. In the study overall: The initiation of vaccination occurred 4-6 weeks after radiotherapy alone, or with temozolomide cycles.

CDR1 and CDR2 from the germline V gene are MNHNS and SASEGT. This CDR3 is built from 17 residues. TCRdb's copy holds only in-frame clones and misses some; the assay was immunoSEQ multiplex PCR. Of roughly 50,000 clones listed, under 90% are singletons. Described time point: week 35, safety follow-up. All doses held 300 ug of mutant IDH1 20-mer peptide, with topical imiquimod. A word on this clone: Antigen specificity is unknown. One junction end does not reproduce the germline sequence, and a read error may be involved.

The rearrangement joins TRBV6-1 to TRBJ1-5; D is ambiguous. The input for sequencing was PBMCs, taken from a glioma patient whose treatment included an IDH1 peptide vaccine. The origin of this receptor is a young woman with glioma. The CDR3 DNA sequence: TGTGCCAGCATTGAAGCCGGGAGGTCATATAGCAATCAGCCCCAGCATTTT. It is translated as CASIEAGRSYSNQPQHF.